One and the same sample provided the 32 T cell receptor beta chains below, sequenced in a study of blood T cell repertoires in COVID-19. This table comes from immunoSEQ multiplex PCR, and its TCRdb copy is limited to in-frame clones, with some not included. The data contain about 130,000 clones, 84% of them seen just once; the ten biggest clones take up 9.5% to 15%. The sequenced material came from peripheral blood. The receptors were gathered from a human donor in a cohort sampled during active COVID-19.

The chain joins TRBV6-4 to TRBJ1-4, with D uncertain. Germline CDR1 is MRHNA and CDR2 is SNTAGT. The CDR3 extends over 18 amino acids. Trimming removed 6 bases at V and 0 bases at J, with 20 bases between. The CDR3 spells CASSPALSVKATNEKLFF. CDR3 nucleotides: TGTGCCAGCAGCCCCGCCCTTTCAGTAAAAGCAACTAATGAAAAACTGTTTTTT.

The chain employs TRBV7-8 and TRBJ2-3, with 7 bases lining up with TRBD2. The CDR3 extends over 15 amino acids. Germline V gene lookup returns CDR1 SGHVS and CDR2 FQNEAQ. J was trimmed by 4 bases and V by 4 bases; bases with no gene match: 8. This chain's CDR3 is CASSSSTSLADTQYF. Written as DNA, the CDR3 is TGTGCCAGCAGCTCCTCGACTAGCCTGGCAGATACGCAGTATTTT. Full variable domain (missing parts from reference TRBV7-8 and TRBJ2-3): GAGVSQSPRYKVAKRGQDVALRCDPISGHVSLFWYQQALGQGPEFLTYFQNEAQLDKSGLPSDRFFAERPEGSVSTLKIQRTQQEDSAVYLCASSSSTSLADTQYFGPGTRLTVL.

The genes are TRBV5-1 and TRBJ2-3, with 8 bases identical to TRBD2. Germline lookup yields CDR1 SGHRS and CDR2 YFSETQ. J was trimmed by 0 bases and V by 0 bases; bases with no gene match: 9. The CDR3 runs to 18 residues. For the CDR3, the DNA is TGCGCCAGCAGCTTGGAGCCTAGCGGGTCACCTAGCACAGATACGCAGTATTTT. Encoded protein: CASSLEPSGSPSTDTQYF.

This chain uses TRBV7-8 with TRBJ2-1; D may be TRBD1 (5 bases). V dropped 5 bases and J dropped 0 bases, with 14 bases sitting between them. CDR3 size: 16 residues. Germline values: CDR1 SGHVS, CDR2 FQNEAQ. The CDR3 sequence: CASSATGSGSYNEQFF. CDR3 DNA: TGTGCCAGCAGCGCCACAGGATCTGGCTCCTACAATGAGCAGTTCTTC.

This chain links TRBV11-2 with TRBJ2-2; 8 bases match TRBD1. The CDR3 length is 14 residues. CDR1 is SGHAT, CDR2 FQNNGV, per germline. V dropped 8 bases and J dropped 3; count of bases not matched to a gene: 5. CDR3 coding DNA: TGTGCCAGCGCGACAGGGGTGGACACCGGGGAGCTGTTTTTT. As protein: CASATGVDTGELFF.

The chain couples TRBV6-4 to TRBJ1-1, with 9 bases matching TRBD1. The junction had 23 bases not matched to a gene; V was cut back by 9 bases and J by 6 bases. Germline V gene data show CDR1 as MRHNA and CDR2 as SNTAGT. The CDR3 is made up of 18 amino acids. The CDR3 DNA reads as TGTGCCAGATTCCTCCCCGGGACAGGGACCCCCATAGTGGCTGAAGCTTTCTTT. Encoded protein: CARFLPGTGTPIVAEAFF.

This clone came up a few times. This sequence joins TRBV6-2 or TRBV6-3 and TRBJ2-1, with D possibly TRBD2 on 5 matching bases. Trimming removed 0 bases at V and 10 bases at J, with 10 bases between. The CDR3 runs 13 residues. Per the germline V gene, CDR1 is MNHEY and CDR2 is SVGEGT. CDR3 in amino acids: CASSYSDLLEQFF. In nucleotides, the CDR3 is TGTGCCAGCAGTTACTCGGACTTGTTGGAGCAGTTCTTC.

The chain couples TRBV5-6 to TRBJ2-7; a weak D match, TRBD2 (7 bases). Germline V CDR1 and CDR2: SGHDT, YYEEEE. Between the trimmed V and J ends, which lost 2 bases and 5 bases, there was a span of 17 bases. The CDR3 covers 15 residues. CDR3 nucleotides: TGTGCCAGCAGCTTCTGGGGGGGGGCCCCCCACGAGCAGTACTTC. Protein product: CASSFWGGAPHEQYF. Drawing the rest from reference TRBV5-6 and TRBJ2-7, the complete variable domain is DAGVTQSPTHLIKTRGQQVTLRCSPKSGHDTVSWYQQALGQGPQFIFQYYEEEERQRGNFPDRFSGHQFPNYSSELNVNALLLGDSALYLCASSFWGGAPHEQYFGPGTRLTVT.

This chain uses TRBV11-2 with TRBJ2-7, with D maybe TRBD2 (6 bases). Germline lookup yields CDR1 SGHAT and CDR2 FQNNGV. The V and J ends lost 3 bases and 4 bases respectively, with 16 bases between them. The CDR3 sequence is 15 residues long. The CDR3 nucleotides read TGTGCCAGCAGCTTTAGGGACTCCTACCCTTACGAGCAGTACTTC. Protein: CASSFRDSYPYEQYF.

The chain carries TRBV14 and TRBJ2-1, with 7 bases identical to TRBD2. V was pared by 2 bases and J by 7 bases, with 8 bases of the junction left unmatched. The CDR3 covers 15 residues. Germline values: CDR1 SGHDN, CDR2 FVKESK. This CDR3 reads CASSQFSGFRNEQFF. Here the CDR3 DNA reads TGTGCCAGCAGCCAATTTAGCGGGTTCCGAAATGAGCAGTTCTTC.

The V and J genes are TRBV19 and TRBJ1-3, with 9 bases lining up with TRBD1. The germline V gene encodes CDR1 LNHDA and CDR2 SQIVND (reference sequence). The ends lost 11 bases at V and 6 bases at J; junction bases unmatched: 8. The CDR3 contains 13 residues. DNA of the CDR3: TGTGCCTGTAAGGACAGGGGCGAAAACACCATATATTTT. Translated: CACKDRGENTIYF. The whole variable domain, filled in from reference TRBV19 and TRBJ1-3, reads DGGITQSPKYLFRKEGQNVTLSCEQNLNHDAMYWYRQDPGQGLRLIYYSQIVNDFQKGDIAEGYSVSREKKESFPLTVTSAQKNPTAFYLCACKDRGENTIYFGEGSWLTVV.

The J gene is TRBJ1-5, the V gene TRBV20-1; D is ambiguous. Deletions cut 3 bases from V and 7 bases from J, with 16 bases between. CDR1 DFQATT and CDR2 SNEGSKA come from the germline V gene (reference sequence). The CDR3 is made up of 14 amino acids. DNA for the CDR3: TGCAGTGCTAGTTCGGGATCGGCGGGGCAGCCCCAGCATTTT. This sequence encodes CSASSGSAGQPQHF.

The rearrangement uses TRBV18 and TRBJ2-1, with TRBD1 identical over 7 bases. The germline V gene encodes CDR1 KGHSH and CDR2 LQKENI. This CDR3 has 12 residues. With V trimmed by 4 bases and J by 7 bases, 1 base remained unmatched. CDR3 in DNA: TGTGCCAGCTCACTGGACAGGAATGAGCAGTTCTTC. Protein product: CASSLDRNEQFF.

V and J are TRBV7-9 and TRBJ1-4; perhaps TRBD1 as D (5 bases). The germline V gene encodes CDR1 SEHNR and CDR2 FQNEAQ (reference sequence). The CDR3 is made up of 17 amino acids. V was cut by 1 base and J by 4 bases, with 16 bases left in between. The chain's CDR3 is CASSLDSWGSFNEKLFF. CDR3 DNA sequence: TGTGCCAGCAGCTTAGACTCCTGGGGCAGCTTTAATGAAAAACTGTTTTTT.

The chain recombines TRBV10-3 with TRBJ2-7; TRBD2 is a possible D gene (5 bases). Trimming left V 0 bases short and J 0 bases short, with 9 bases between. Germline loops: CDR1 ENHRY, CDR2 SYGVKD. The CDR3 extends over 15 amino acids. The CDR3 spells CAISESKRSSYEQYF. CDR3 DNA: TGTGCCATCAGTGAGTCCAAGCGGAGCTCCTACGAGCAGTACTTC.

This chain joins TRBV6-5 and TRBJ2-7; 9 bases map to TRBD1. Trimming at V came to 4 bases and at J to 0 bases, leaving 7 bases not matched to a gene. The CDR3 runs to 16 residues. Germline loops: CDR1 MNHEY, CDR2 SVGAGI. The CDR3 loop reads CASSSPRDRASYEQYF. The DNA for the CDR3 is TGTGCCAGCAGTTCCCCGAGGGACAGGGCCTCCTACGAGCAGTACTTC.

The chain is built from TRBV5-1 and TRBJ2-3, with TRBD2 as a possible D gene (5 bases). Looked up from germline, CDR1 is SGHRS and CDR2 is YFSETQ. The CDR3 runs to 15 residues. Trimming shortened V by 1 base and J by 2 bases, and 11 bases separated the two germline ends. In nucleotides, the CDR3 is TGCGCCAGCAGCTTGACCCAGCGGAACACAGATACGCAGTATTTT. It is translated as CASSLTQRNTDTQYF.

The rearrangement uses TRBV7-6 and TRBJ1-6; no definite D call. The CDR3 spans 13 residues. Germline CDR1 reads SGHVS; CDR2 reads FNYEAQ. With 1 base removed from V and 8 bases from J, the gap between germline ends came to 6 bases. The CDR3 DNA follows: TGTGCCAGCAGCTTAGAGAGCGATTCACCCCTCCACTTT. Encoded protein: CASSLESDSPLHF.

The chain has TRBV6-5 and TRBJ2-7, with D hard to call. Germline values: CDR1 MNHEY, CDR2 SVGAGI. The CDR3 length is 13 residues. The germline V and J ends were trimmed by 3 bases and 2 bases, with 8 bases remaining between them. CDR3 sequence (DNA): TGTGCCAGCAGTTATGGCAGAACCTACGAGCAGTACTTC. This sequence encodes CASSYGRTYEQYF.

The chain couples TRBV6-5 to TRBJ1-2; a possible D gene is TRBD1 (5 bases). This CDR3 region has 12 residues. CDR1 is MNHEY, CDR2 SVGAGI, per germline. V shed 10 bases and J shed 7 bases, with 16 bases lying between them. The DNA for the CDR3 is TGTGCCACTGAGACCAGGGATCTTGGCTACACCTTC. This encodes CATETRDLGYTF.

This clone was counted ten times or more. This same CDR3 is encoded by further DNA sequences in the sample. The genes are TRBV3-1 (or the pseudogene TRBV3-2) and TRBJ2-7; TRBD2 agrees at 7 bases. CDR3 length: 14 residues. The V gene's germline CDR1 is LGHDT and CDR2 YNNKEL (reference sequence). J gave up 4 bases and V 1 base, and 4 bases lay outside the gene matches. The CDR3 sequence: CASSQAGGRYEQYF. The CDR3 DNA sequence: TGTGCCAGCAGCCAAGCGGGGGGTAGGTACGAGCAGTACTTC.

The rearrangement links TRBV5-5 to TRBJ1-5; D unclear. The CDR3 totals 12 residues. Germline CDR1 is SGHKS and CDR2 is YYEKEE (reference sequence). The V end was cut by 10 bases, the J end by 1 base, with 9 bases between. The CDR3 region has the DNA TGTGCCGCTCGGGGAAGCAATCAGCCCCAGCATTTT. Translated: CAARGSNQPQHF.

This clone was seen a single time. The DNA of the CDR3 is TGTGCCAGCAGCTCCCGGACAGGGGGCCGTACTGGCTACACCTTC. This translates into CASSSRTGGRTGYTF. The V call is TRBV7-2, the J call TRBJ1-2, with TRBD1 matching 11 bases. With 4 bases clipped from V and 7 bases from J, the junction kept 8 bases outside the gene matches. The CDR3 has 15 amino acids. Germline assignment: CDR1 SGHTA and CDR2 FQGNSA.

V usage is TRBV7-9 and J usage is TRBJ2-7, with D possibly being TRBD2 (6 bases). V shed 5 bases and J shed 4 bases, with 15 bases lying between them. Germline V gene sequence: CDR1 SEHNR, CDR2 FQNEAQ (reference sequence). The CDR3 has 14 residues. The chain's CDR3 is CASSPRDSVYEQYF. The CDR3 DNA reads TGTGCCAGCAGCCCCCGGGACTCCGTTTACGAGCAGTACTTC.

The CDR3 DNA reads as TGTGCCAGCAGCTTGACAGCCGCTATGAACACTGAAGCTTTCTTT. Translation gives CASSLTAAMNTEAFF. This chain connects TRBV5-4 to TRBJ1-1; no firm D call. The CDR3 contains 15 residues. Germline loops: CDR1 SGHNT, CDR2 YYREEE (reference sequence). Trimming took off 1 base at V and 0 bases at J, with 10 bases between the two ends.

This chain uses TRBV4-2 with TRBJ2-5, with 10 bases lining up with TRBD2. This CDR3 comprises 15 residues. Trimming cost V 2 bases and J 3 bases; bases outside gene matches: 3. Germline CDR1 and CDR2: LGHNA and YNFKEQ. CDR3 bases: TGTGCCAGCAGCCAATGGCTAGCGGGGGAAGAGACCCAGTACTTC. Translating gives CASSQWLAGEETQYF.

The chain uses TRBV19 and TRBJ1-6; D is unresolved. CDR3 length equals 15 residues. Germline CDR1 is LNHDA and CDR2 is SQIVND (reference sequence). The V end lost 6 bases, the J end lost 5 bases, and 14 bases lay between the germline ends. The CDR3 is CASSPRGFNNSPLHF. CDR3 in DNA: TGTGCCAGTAGCCCCAGAGGGTTCAATAATTCACCCCTCCACTTT.

The chain carries TRBV29-1 and TRBJ1-2; TRBD1 aligns across 12 bases. Germline V gene data show CDR1 as SQVTM and CDR2 as ANQGSEA. The V and J ends lost 4 bases and 4 bases, in that order; junction bases with no gene match: 10. The CDR3 has 16 residues. In nucleotides, the CDR3 is TGCAGCGTTGTCCGTAGGGGACAGGGGGCTTTCTATGGCTACACCTTC. Its translation: CSVVRRGQGAFYGYTF.

The chain has TRBV6-1 and TRBJ2-7, with D possibly being TRBD2 (5 bases). Germline V gene lookup returns CDR1 MNHNS and CDR2 SASEGT. CDR3 size: 17 residues. Trimming shortened V by 3 bases and J by 4 bases, and 22 bases separated the two germline ends. CDR3 region: CASSDRSVNEGRYEQYF. CDR3 in DNA: TGTGCCAGCAGTGATAGATCCGTGAATGAGGGAAGGTACGAGCAGTACTTC.

The chain combines TRBV5-6 with TRBJ1-2; 9 bases agree with TRBD1. The CDR3 length is 16 residues. Germline V lookup: CDR1 SGHDT, CDR2 YYEEEE. Trimming at V came to 0 bases and at J to 4 bases, leaving 7 bases not matched to a gene. The CDR3 DNA is TGTGCCAGCAGCTTGGGGACAGGGGAAGCCCTCTATGGCTACACCTTC. It codes for CASSLGTGEALYGYTF.

V and J are TRBV30 and TRBJ1-6, with TRBD1 matching over 10 bases. This CDR3 comprises 14 residues. The V and J ends lost 3 bases and 4 bases, in that order; junction bases with no gene match: 0. The germline V gene encodes CDR1 GTSNPN and CDR2 SVGIG (reference sequence). CDR3 sequence (DNA): TGTGCCTGGAGGGGACAGGGGTATAATTCACCCCTCCACTTT. Translating gives CAWRGQGYNSPLHF.

This chain connects TRBV4-1 to TRBJ1-5; D might be TRBD1 (6 bases). CDR3 length: 13 residues. V dropped 2 bases and J dropped 9 bases, with 11 bases sitting between them. CDR1 and CDR2 (germline): MGHRA, YSYEKL. CDR3 sequence: CASSQREGGPQHF. The DNA for the CDR3 is TGCGCCAGCAGCCAACGGGAGGGGGGGCCCCAGCATTTT.